Listed below are T cell receptor beta chains from one sample, sequenced in a study of shared clonotypes between healthy human individuals. Assay used: immunoSEQ multiplex PCR; TCRdb lists only in-frame clones, some missing. The sample has around 2,100,000 clones; about 95% are singletons. The sequenced material came from naive CD8+ T cells sorted from blood. All receptors come from a man aged 18 to 29 in good health. The CDR3 runs from the conserved cysteine through the conserved F or W. The D gene is left open where the match is weak. The size of a clone is reported for some rows only, either as once, few or many, or as a class for expanded clones.

clone size	V gene	J gene	D gene	CDR3 protein	CDR3 DNA
.	TRBV7-9	TRBJ1-6	TRBD1	CASSLEGAGVNSPLHF	TGTGCCAGCAGCTTGGAGGGGGCAGGGGTTAATTCACCCCTCCACTTT
.	TRBV7-2	TRBJ2-3	TRBD2	CASSSPWTSGVTDTQYF	TGTGCCAGCAGCTCACCCTGGACTAGCGGGGTCACAGATACGCAGTATTTT
.	TRBV10-3	TRBJ1-2	.	CAISELSLVGTQKGYGYTF	TGTGCCATCAGTGAGTTATCTCTTGTGGGGACTCAAAAGGGCTATGGCTACACCTTC
.	TRBV9	TRBJ2-3	.	CASSGAGAGYTDTQYF	TGTGCCAGCAGCGGCGCCGGGGCAGGGTACACAGATACGCAGTATTTT
.	TRBV5-6	TRBJ1-1	TRBD1	CASSYGTGNTEAFF	TGTGCCAGCAGCTACGGGACAGGGAATACTGAAGCTTTCTTT
.	TRBV27	TRBJ1-2	TRBD1	CASSYSTGELNYGYTF	TGTGCCAGCAGCTACTCGACAGGGGAACTTAACTATGGCTACACCTTC
.	TRBV6-1	TRBJ2-7	TRBD1	CASSEDRIYEQYF	TGTGCCAGCAGTGAGGACAGGATTTACGAGCAGTACTTC
.	TRBV6-5	TRBJ2-1	TRBD2	CASTPLAGGRDEQFF	TGTGCCAGCACCCCCCTAGCGGGAGGGAGGGATGAGCAGTTCTTC
once	TRBV27	TRBJ2-1	.	CASSAGTAYNEQFF	TGTGCCAGCAGTGCAGGGACGGCTTACAATGAGCAGTTCTTC
.	TRBV19	TRBJ1-3	.	CASEGNENTIYF	TGTGCCAGTGAGGGGAATGAAAACACCATATATTTT
.	TRBV19	TRBJ2-7	.	CASSMTSSYEQYF	TGTGCCAGTAGTATGACTAGTTCCTACGAGCAGTACTTC
.	TRBV6-1	TRBJ2-1	TRBD1	CASSGETGSRSEQFF	TGTGCCAGCAGTGGGGAGACAGGGTCGCGGAGTGAGCAGTTCTTC
.	TRBV5-4	TRBJ2-5	.	CASSLPGWETQYF	TGTGCCAGCAGCTTGCCAGGATGGGAGACCCAGTACTTC
.	TRBV5-6	TRBJ2-7	.	CASSFWAEGSGSYEQYF	TGTGCCAGCAGCTTTTGGGCGGAGGGGAGTGGGTCCTACGAGCAGTACTTC
.	TRBV10-1	TRBJ1-4	.	CASSESGTENEKLFF	TGCGCCAGCAGTGAGTCCGGGACGGAGAATGAAAAACTGTTTTTT
.	TRBV4-3	TRBJ2-1	TRBD2	CASSRGLADYNEQFF	TGCGCCAGCAGCCGGGGACTAGCGGACTACAATGAGCAGTTCTTC
.	TRBV7-3	TRBJ2-2	.	CASSSEQGVTGELFF	TGTGCCAGCAGCTCAGAACAGGGAGTCACCGGGGAGCTGTTTTTT
.	TRBV2	TRBJ2-1	TRBD2	CASSGFGGLAGHNEQFF	TGTGCCAGCAGTGGATTCGGAGGACTAGCGGGACACAATGAGCAGTTCTTC
.	TRBV5-6	TRBJ2-5	TRBD2	CASSLIGDYETQYF	TGTGCCAGCAGCTTGATAGGGGACTACGAGACCCAGTACTTC
once	TRBV5-4	TRBJ2-7	TRBD1	CASSPDRYSYEQYF	TGTGCCAGCAGCCCGGACAGGTACTCCTACGAGCAGTACTTC
.	TRBV11-2	TRBJ1-5	.	CASSLGYSNQPQHF	TGTGCCAGCAGCTTGGGATATAGCAATCAGCCCCAGCATTTT
.	TRBV10-1	TRBJ1-6	.	CASRETASNSPLHF	TGCGCCAGCAGAGAGACAGCCTCGAATTCACCCCTCCACTTT
.	TRBV5-6	TRBJ2-6	.	CASSSSETGANVLTF	TGTGCCAGCAGCTCGTCGGAAACTGGGGCCAACGTCCTGACTTTC
.	TRBV5-6	TRBJ1-2	.	CASSLAIGVYGYTF	TGTGCCAGCAGCTTGGCCATCGGGGTCTATGGCTACACCTTC
.	TRBV30	TRBJ2-5	.	CAWSLTGGQGTQYF	TGTGCCTGGAGTCTTACGGGGGGACAAGGGACCCAGTACTTC
.	TRBV4-3	TRBJ1-1	.	CASSQDPLGGSGNTEAFF	TGCGCCAGCAGCCAGGACCCCCTCGGGGGCTCTGGTAACACTGAAGCTTTCTTT
.	TRBV5-4	TRBJ1-1	.	CASSFSVLNTEAFF	TGTGCCAGCAGCTTTAGCGTCCTCAACACTGAAGCTTTCTTT
.	TRBV13	TRBJ2-4	.	CASSSVMGVGNIQYF	TGTGCCAGCAGCTCCGTAATGGGGGTGGGAAACATTCAGTACTTC
.	TRBV6-5	TRBJ2-7	.	CASSSPWAGSYEQYF	TGTGCCAGCAGTTCACCGTGGGCGGGCTCCTACGAGCAGTACTTC
.	TRBV7-8	TRBJ2-7	TRBD2	CASSPRTSGYEQYF	TGTGCCAGCAGCCCGAGGACTAGCGGCTACGAGCAGTACTTC
.	TRBV7-6	TRBJ2-3	TRBD2	CASSSPLSGTSGRVTDTQYF	TGTGCCAGCAGCTCGCCTTTGTCCGGGACTAGCGGGAGGGTGACAGATACGCAGTATTTT
.	TRBV4-3	TRBJ1-4	TRBD1	CASSQFRDRGNEKLFF	TGCGCCAGCAGCCAGTTCCGGGACAGGGGTAATGAAAAACTGTTTTTT
.	TRBV19	TRBJ1-1	.	CASSITKGTVEAFF	TGTGCCAGTAGTATCACAAAGGGGACCGTCGAAGCTTTCTTT
.	TRBV13	TRBJ2-7	.	CASSFLDDPREQYF	TGTGCCAGCAGCTTTCTGGACGATCCTCGCGAGCAGTACTTC
.	TRBV27	TRBJ1-5	TRBD1	CASSFAGGHQPQHF	TGTGCCAGCAGTTTTGCAGGGGGGCATCAGCCCCAGCATTTT
.	TRBV2	TRBJ2-7	.	CASSLLGYEQYF	TGTGCCAGCAGCCTCCTCGGCTACGAGCAGTACTTC
.	TRBV6-1	TRBJ2-7	TRBD2	CASSLSAGANYEQYF	TGTGCCAGCAGTCTTTCGGCGGGAGCCAACTACGAGCAGTACTTC
.	TRBV25-1	TRBJ2-5	.	CASSDPPEKTQYF	TGTGCCAGCAGTGACCCCCCGGAGAAGACCCAGTACTTC
.	TRBV11-1	TRBJ2-7	TRBD1	CASSPRDRGSYEQYF	TGTGCCAGCAGCCCCAGGGACAGGGGCTCCTACGAGCAGTACTTC
.	TRBV9	TRBJ1-1	TRBD1	CASSDGTGNTEAFF	TGTGCCAGCAGCGATGGGACAGGCAACACTGAAGCTTTCTTT
.	TRBV5-4	TRBJ2-2	.	CASSLFGGNLNTGELFF	TGTGCCAGCAGCTTGTTCGGTGGAAACCTGAACACCGGGGAGCTGTTTTTT